A single sample is the source of the 2 T cell receptor beta chains below, sequenced in a study of blood T cell repertoires in COVID-19. Assay: immunoSEQ multiplex PCR; the TCRdb copy retains only in-frame clones and omits some. Counted here are 130,000 or so clones, over 70% occurring once; the ten biggest clones make up around 18%. The source material was peripheral blood. These receptors originate from a man at least 80 years old with acute or convalescent COVID-19.

The chain is built from TRBV5-1 and TRBJ2-7; 10 bases map to TRBD1. This CDR3 spans 16 amino acids. After removal of 0 bases from V and 2 bases from J, the junction contained 5 bases not matched to a gene. Germline CDR1 is SGHRS and CDR2 is YFSETQ. The CDR3 DNA reads as TGCGCCAGCAGCTTGGGGGGGACAGGGGTCGCCTACGAGCAGTACTTC. Translated, it gives CASSLGGTGVAYEQYF. Full variable domain (remainder filled in from reference TRBV5-1 and TRBJ2-7): KAGVTQTPRYLIKTRGQQVTLSCSPISGHRSVSWYQQTPGQGLQFLFEYFSETQRNKGNFPGRFSGRQFSNSRSEMNVSTLELGDSALYLCASSLGGTGVAYEQYFGPGTRLTVT.

V usage is TRBV11-2 and J usage is TRBJ1-4; tentatively, D is TRBD1 (6 bases). Looked up from germline, CDR1 is SGHAT and CDR2 is FQNNGV. The CDR3 consists of 17 residues. Trimming removed 5 bases at V and 8 bases at J, with 24 bases between. The CDR3 loop is CASSPNPGGQGLEKLFF. In DNA form, the CDR3 reads TGTGCCAGCAGCCCCAACCCCGGGGGGCAGGGGTTGGAAAAACTGTTTTTT.